This T cell receptor beta chain was sequenced for a study of shared clonotypes between healthy human individuals. There are a few counts of this clone. The method was immunoSEQ multiplex PCR; TCRdb's version includes in-frame clones alone and lacks a portion of them. The sample records about 1.1 million clones, around 77% being singletons. The CDR3 loop spans 16 amino acids. Germline V gene sequence: CDR1 GTSNPN, CDR2 SVGIG (reference sequence). V was shortened by 3 bases and J by 1 base, with 18 bases between the two germline ends. The V and J genes are TRBV30 and TRBJ1-1; possible D gene TRBD1, 6 bases. Sequences were obtained from memory CD4+ T cells from PBMCs. Subset of the sample: CD45RA-negative fraction. The receptor was derived from a man aged 18 to 29 in good health. Some clones in this sample may be carry-over from other donors' samples. The CDR3 DNA is TGTGCCTGGAGCTTTGGGCAGGGGAGGGGGAACACTGAAGCTTTCTTT. Translated, it gives CAWSFGQGRGNTEAFF.